This T cell receptor (beta chain) was sequenced for a study of regulatory T cells in long-lasting Graves disease (TCRdb year 2021). Context from the whole study: Newly diagnosed Graves' disease patients had taken antithyroid drugs for less than 3 months. Peripheral blood TCR sequencing and RNA sequencing compared persistent Graves' disease patients with newly diagnosed Graves' disease patients. The study was registered as a clinical trial and conducted in China. A total of about 33 samples were covered by TCR sequencing, comprising approximately 13 persistent and some 20 newly diagnosed Graves' disease patients.

This clonotype was seen a few times. Which antigen it targets is not known. Base qualities are not recorded, but no much larger clone differs from it by a single base. The research as a whole found: As a limitation, the authors acknowledged that the small sample size may reduce accuracy. Sequencing and analysis were restricted to the TCR beta chain. More public clonotypes were shared among persistent patients (roughly 2,700) than among newly diagnosed patients (966). Compared with newly diagnosed patients, patients with persistent Graves' disease had lower TCR Shannon entropy and fewer highly expanded clones, which suggests clonal expansion. The study examined only peripheral blood because the primary lesion, thyroid tissue, could not be accessed.

The time point label here, explained by the study, means: newly diagnosed GD, antithyroid drugs for less than 3 months. For both TCR sequencing and RNA sequencing, RNA was extracted from PBMCs in TRIzol. Graves' disease was diagnosed according to American Thyroid Association guidelines. Patients were recruited from an endocrinology department in Xi'an, China. From each patient, about 9 milliliters of peripheral blood was collected into an EDTA anticoagulant tube. PBMCs were isolated by Ficoll Paque Plus density gradient separation without further T cell sorting. An Agilent 2100 Bioanalyzer and agarose gel were used to check RNA quality, and a NanoDrop 2000 was used to measure RNA concentration. Receptor libraries were prepared by multiplex PCR. Instrument on record: Illumina HiSeq 4000. iRepertoire HTBI primers and Arm-PCR amplification of CDR3 regions were used to construct TCR beta libraries. Before sequencing, the PCR products underwent gel purification. In the original analysis: Gene usage analysis of CDR3 amino acid clonotypes relied on the 55 to 80 TRBV and 15 or so TRBJ segments identified across samples. COPE and FqMerger were used to merge the filtered high-quality paired reads into contigs. BLAST was used to align contigs to the IMGT TRBV, TRBD and TRBJ reference genes, and CDR3 was defined following IMGT. Any clonotype with a frequency above 0.1% was counted as a highly expanded clone. Shannon entropy served as the measure of repertoire diversity, while the Gini coefficient captured V-J evenness. A clonotype found in more than one individual was treated as public. TCRdb reprocessing: public reads trimmed at Q25 with fastp, clones called with MiXCR, in-frame beta chains kept. Entries are consolidated by CDR3 protein sequence, retaining the most common genes and DNA. TCRdb, not the original authors, processed these V and J calls. Recorded for this sample are about 470,000 distinct CDR3 sequences; 14% to 15% of them occurred a single time. The ten largest make up approximately 15% of the sample.

This same sample was also taken into another study, of T cells in Graves' hyperthyroidism and ophthalmopathy. As the second publication notes: Graves' hyperthyroidism was defined as stable when no progression to ophthalmopathy occurred over 18 months of follow-up. Hyperthyroidism patients were newly diagnosed, with disease duration under 2 months, and aged 18 to 65 years. Any patient with an uncontrolled infection, another autoimmune disease, pregnancy or lactation was excluded. Clinical symptoms, serum thyroxine and TRAb, thyroid ultrasound, and orbital computed tomography formed the basis for the diagnoses. A first-round RT-PCR of the TCR CDR3 used the HTBI primer set with the Qiagen OneStep RT-PCR kit. Most expanded thyroid clonotypes (frequency above 0.001) were also detected in blood, suggesting blood repertoires may reflect thyroid immune responses. Ophthalmopathy was separated from stable hyperthyroidism by a 13 V-J signature model, with 85% to 90% sensitivity and around 81% specificity obtained in cross-validation and 80%/75% obtained in testing. During validation, the model predicted progression to ophthalmopathy a median of about 5.9 months ahead of onset, with almost 71% sensitivity and 72.22% specificity. To identify TCR V-J signatures that set the groups apart, the researchers used a discovery cohort of 95 to 100 patients, made up of 40 to 45 with Graves' ophthalmopathy and about 55 with stable Graves' hyperthyroidism. Prospective prediction of ophthalmopathy was tested in an independent validation cohort of 18 to 20 hyperthyroidism patients and around 16 patients who later progressed to ophthalmopathy. The 95 to 100 discovery patients were divided at random into training and test sets in a 7:3 ratio. In addition, the study compared T-cell repertoires in thyroid tissue and in blood from 6 or 7 Graves' hyperthyroidism patients. After blood sampling, hyperthyroidism patients were treated with methimazole at a starting dose of 30 mg daily, and ophthalmopathy patients were treated with high-dose intravenous methylprednisolone. Libraries were constructed in a second round of multiplex PCR, after which size selection and purification were carried out. Libraries were sequenced paired-end with 100 bp reads on an Illumina HiSeq2000. Raw data were processed with SOAPnuke, discarding reads with adapters, uncalled bases, mean Phred below 15, or no exact constant-primer or identifier match. High-quality paired reads were merged with COPE v1.2.5, and unique nucleotide sequences were defined as clonotypes. MiTCR v1.1 was used to align clonotypes to the IMGT TRBV, TRBD and TRBJ reference segments. The analysis was restricted to V-J combinations with a frequency above 0.0001, which together covered 98% to 99.2% of the repertoires. A TCS score was defined as the ratio of F50 (clonal expansion) to E x V (chaos), with BLOSUM62-based TCRdist applied between CDR3 peptides within each V-J. Welch's t-statistics and random forest reduced 500 to 550 V-J features to about 12, which were used in a naive Bayes classifier (R e1071). Sample size was not statistically predetermined, and investigators were not blinded to group allocation. TCR Vbeta CDR3 sequencing of fewer than 150 peripheral blood samples (under 45 ophthalmopathy, around 80 hyperthyroidism and about 17 progressor patients) is reported in the paper.

This receptor was identified in a woman aged 25 to 39 with Graves disease. Donor details come from another sample of the same person, matched by shared clones. The sample was peripheral blood mononuclear cells (PBMCs), taken at new diagnosis, from a patient treated with antithyroid drugs.

The DNA sequence reads TGCGCCAGCCTTGAGGGGAGCTCCTACAATGAGCAGTTCTTC. Its protein is CASLEGSSYNEQFF. The chain was built from TRBV5-1 and TRBJ2-1; the D element might be TRBD1 or TRBD2, as each aligns at 5 bases. The junction shows trimming of 7 bases on V and 0 bases on J, plus 11 bases between the germline ends. The CDR3 contains 14 residues, cysteine and phenylalanine counted. Only the CDR3 DNA is retained, 42 bases long and in frame from the first base. CDR1 and CDR2 were assigned from the germline V gene as SGHRS and YFSETQ.